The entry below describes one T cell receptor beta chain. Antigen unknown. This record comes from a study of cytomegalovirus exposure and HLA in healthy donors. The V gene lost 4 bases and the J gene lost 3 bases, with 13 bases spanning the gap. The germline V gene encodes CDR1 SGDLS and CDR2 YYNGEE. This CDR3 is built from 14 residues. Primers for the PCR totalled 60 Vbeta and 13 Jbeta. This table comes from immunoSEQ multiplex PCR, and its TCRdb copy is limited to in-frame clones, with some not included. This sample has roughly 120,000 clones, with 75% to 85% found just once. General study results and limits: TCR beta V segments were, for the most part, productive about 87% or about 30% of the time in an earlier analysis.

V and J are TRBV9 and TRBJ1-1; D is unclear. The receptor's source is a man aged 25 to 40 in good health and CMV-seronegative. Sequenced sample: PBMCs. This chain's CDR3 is CASSPTRRDTEAFF. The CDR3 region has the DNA TGTGCCAGCAGCCCTACTAGGAGGGACACTGAAGCTTTCTTT.